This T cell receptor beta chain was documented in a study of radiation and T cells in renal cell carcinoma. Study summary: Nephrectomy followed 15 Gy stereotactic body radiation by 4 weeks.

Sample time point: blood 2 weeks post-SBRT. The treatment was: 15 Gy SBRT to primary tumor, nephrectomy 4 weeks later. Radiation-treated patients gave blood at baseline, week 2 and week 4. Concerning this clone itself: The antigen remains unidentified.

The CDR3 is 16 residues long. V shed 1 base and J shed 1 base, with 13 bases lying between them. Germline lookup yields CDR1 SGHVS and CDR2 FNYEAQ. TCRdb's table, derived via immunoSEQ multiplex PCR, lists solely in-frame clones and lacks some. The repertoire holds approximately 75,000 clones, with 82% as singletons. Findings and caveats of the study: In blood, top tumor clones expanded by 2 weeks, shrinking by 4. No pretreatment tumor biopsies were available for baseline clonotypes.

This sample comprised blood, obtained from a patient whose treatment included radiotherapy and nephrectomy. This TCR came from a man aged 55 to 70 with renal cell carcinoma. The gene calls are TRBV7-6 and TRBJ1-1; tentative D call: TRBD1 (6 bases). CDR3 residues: CASSLGWIGGNTEAFF. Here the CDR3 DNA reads TGTGCCAGCAGCTTAGGATGGATAGGGGGGAACACTGAAGCTTTCTTT.